This TCR beta chain was captured by sequencing in a study of human T cells and chemical hapten exposure. The overall study: Donors were sensitized with 2% DPC on the upper inner arm. Across samples, TCR yields varied, mostly owing to small differences in pooled library volumes. For the roughly 25-week duration of the study, patients were given weekly doses of diphenylcyclopropenone on the scalp.

TCRdb reprocessed the RACE reads with MiXCR, giving one entry per CDR3 protein. The profile shows fewer than 300,000 distinct CDR3 sequences, about 8.6% of them singletons. Study-wide results and limits: The immune response of these alopecia patients might not match healthy individuals'.

V was clipped by 2 bases and J by 7 bases; unmatched bases: 7. The germline gives CDR1 SEHNR, CDR2 FQNEAQ (reference sequence). The CDR3 contains 14 residues. Stated time point: pre-sensitization, week 0. As for treatment: therapeutic diphenylcyclopropenone sensitization with weekly scalp DPC. This clonotype was recorded a few times. The antigen remains unidentified. The V gene is TRBV7-9, the J gene TRBJ1-1; 7 nucleotides match TRBD1. The sequence was collected from a middle-aged woman with alopecia areata. Some clones in this sample may be carry-over from other donors' samples. The sample here was whole blood, taken in connection with sensitization to the hapten diphenylcyclopropenone (DPC). The CDR3 spells CASSLLTTGNEAFF. DNA for the CDR3: TGTGCCAGCAGCTTACTTACGACAGGGAATGAAGCTTTCTTT. The entire variable domain, with the rest obtained from reference TRBV7-9 and TRBJ1-1, is as follows: DTGVSQNPRHKITKRGQNVTFRCDPISEHNRLYWYRQTLGQGPEFLTYFQNEAQLEKSRLLSDRFSAERPKGSFSTLEIQRTEQGDSAMYLCASSLLTTGNEAFFGQGTRLTVV.